This paragraph reports one T cell receptor (beta chain). This clone was seen only a few times. The antigen this receptor binds is unknown. One base away there is no much larger clone; base qualities are not given. Library creation used the immunoSEQ multiplex PCR assay. For the multiplex PCR, a mixture combining 60 forward primers for TCR Vbeta segments and 13 reverse primers for TCR Jbeta segments was used. A multiplex PCR assay on genomic DNA amplified the CDR3 region of rearranged TCR beta genes. Amplified TCR beta libraries were sequenced as 87-base-pair reads on the Illumina HiSeq System. The authors processed their data as follows. Across the 640 or so repertoires, a later analysis counted 80 million or so unique TCR beta chains, some 11 million of which were shared by at least two donors. Raw reads were error-corrected and collapsed into unique sequences with a nearest-neighbor algorithm that merged closely related sequences to remove PCR and sequencing errors. V, D and J gene segments were assigned by aligning CDR3 sequences to IMGT reference sequences. For a sequence to be retained, a match of at least six nucleotides to both a V gene segment and a J gene segment was required. Rearrangements were classified as productive when the CDR3 lacked stop codons and remained in frame with V and J, and all other rearrangements were classified as non-productive. CDR3 was defined according to IMGT convention as the region running from the second conserved V-encoded cysteine to the conserved J-encoded phenylalanine. The earlier analysis of about 620 of the donors excluded sequences that lacked an unambiguous match to a single V gene segment. An earlier analysis of 450 to 650 of the donors called V segments functional above 56.7% productive rearrangements and segregating when the between-donor standard deviation exceeded 5%. A statistical classification framework was built to diagnose cytomegalovirus status from the catalog of TCR beta chain sequences. In a later analysis, TCR nucleotide sequences were compared against IMGT/GENE-DB human TR gene sequences so that V and J genes could be assigned. In a later analysis, CDR3 sequences and most-parsimonious VDJ recombination scenarios were assigned using the TCRdist pipeline. In a later analysis, each TCR beta chain was defined by its CDR3 amino acid sequence together with its V-gene family, and reads without a unique V-gene family were excluded. A later analysis removed 592 highly shared, low-generation-probability nucleotide sequences to deal with suspected cross-contamination and a sequencing artifact. For each public chain, a later analysis derived a clonal expansion index from normalized ranks of inferred template counts within each repertoire. In a later analysis, generation probabilities were computed using a VDJ recombination model fitted to out-of-frame rearrangements, and the results were checked against IGoR. In a later analysis, hypergeometric tests were used to score TCR-TCR, TCR-HLA and TCR-CMV co-occurrence, with a repertoire-size bias correction applied to TCR pairs. In a later analysis, false discovery rates were estimated by permuting HLA or CMV assignments 20 times. In a later analysis, co-occurring TCRs were grouped using DBSCAN, with TCRdist sequence similarity added in when clustering inside HLA-allele-positive subsets. For co-occurrence clustering, repertoires with fewer than 30,000 or more than 120,000 public chains were excluded, along with five repertoires with anomalous nucleotide sharing. This is the immuneACCESS table as TCRdb keeps it, with only in-frame sequences that have V and J called. A part of the clones is gone; compared with another copy, unresolved V genes explain less than half, and the rest is unexplained. V and J calls and clone size are those listed in that table; D and trimming were worked out from the DNA. The sample data list about 94,000 clones, and about 62% of these were observed just once. In total, the top ten clones hold 3.9% of the sample.

The sample is drawn from a study of cytomegalovirus exposure and HLA in healthy donors (dated by TCRdb to 2015 to 2018). Regarding the research as a whole: An earlier analysis of roughly 570 of the donors reported about 260 Gb of sequence data and around 110 million unique TCR beta sequences obtained from approximately 180 million T cells. The number of typed donors differed by locus: 629-630 for A, B, C, DRB1 and DQB1; 500 to 550 for DQA1; about 600 for DPA1; and 450 to 480 for DPB1. To predict cytomegalovirus infection status, the study combined high-throughput TCR immunosequencing, statistical association of individual TCRs with disease status, and machine learning. Several DR-DQ haplotypes were treated as single units for association and clustering because of strong linkage in the cohort. To decide whether each TCR beta V gene segment behaved as functional or pseudogenic, an earlier analysis of several hundred of the donors relied on high-throughput TCR beta sequencing. Among about 400 genotyped donors of the cohort, an average of around 220,000 unique TCR beta nucleotide sequences was sequenced per donor, of which 15% to 20% were non-productive. Donor age, sex, ethnicity and CMV serostatus were compiled together with the repertoire data. A later analysis re-analyzed previously published TCR beta repertoires from about 600 donors and added high-resolution HLA genotyping to study TCR occurrence patterns. HLA typing included class I and class II loci at four-digit resolution. Among the 398 genotyped donors, around 81% belonged to the genetic ancestry cluster associated with self-reported Caucasian donors. All discovery cohort repertoires had been generated on a single sequencing platform. Along with the approximately 700-subject first cohort, a separate validation cohort of over a hundred different subjects was used. Using immunosequencing, the study profiled T cell repertoires from fewer than 850 subjects and related those repertoires to cytomegalovirus serostatus. The study aimed to test whether signatures of past pathogen exposure could be identified by cataloging public T cell receptors. About 320 gigabases of sequencing data and approximately 85 million unique TCR sequences were included in an early release covering about 700 HLA-typed donors. In the later analysis, no new phenotypic data were used to find candidate immune exposures; instead, reliance was placed on TCR beta sequences and their occurrence across donors. Genome-wide SNP genotypes for about 55% of the 666 donors were used in a later genetic analysis, which treated that subset as a discovery cohort.

The cohort was made up of 666 healthy bone marrow donors. Cohort members were all nominally healthy when sampled, although unrecorded immune exposures were likely present. The donor was CMV seronegative and belonged to the group of over 300 seronegative cohort members. A peripheral blood sample was collected from each donor, and TCR beta sequencing was performed on peripheral blood mononuclear cells. The Qiagen DNeasy Blood Extraction Kit was used to extract genomic DNA from the blood cell samples. The CDR3 has 15 amino acids, counting the end cysteine and phenylalanine. Only the CDR3 DNA is retained, 45 bases long and in frame from the first base. Via the germline V gene, CDR1 is SGHTA and CDR2 FQGTGA. V ends up 4 bases short and J 7 bases short, with an unmatched junction base count of 11. The full study reports these points: Specific HLA alleles were associated with 15,000 to 20,000 TCR beta sequences at a false discovery rate of 0.05 in a later analysis. In a later analysis, HLA-associated TCR beta chains showed more clonal expansion and lower generation probabilities than non-associated chains that were equally common. The cohort was sequenced for TCR beta chains only, and without alpha or paired-chain data the features that could be detected were limited. Across donors, most TCR sequences were observed very rarely, whereas some public TCRs were present in many individuals. Presence/absence analyses assumed roughly uniform sequencing depth across donors, an assumption that may not hold. Because HLA typing was unavailable for some donors at each locus, only the typed subset was used in association tests. In vitro tests confirmed that a few of the cytomegalovirus-associated TCR beta chains recognize cytomegalovirus antigens. Around 16 rarely observed V segments, including chromosome 9 orphons, were excluded from the earlier analysis of a few hundred of the donors because counts were too low. It was suggested by the authors that the approach could potentially be generalized to other disease states and immunological phenotypes. Broadly in line with IMGT annotations, most TCR beta V segments showed up in productive rearrangements about 87% or about 30% of the time in an earlier analysis of 450 to 600 of the donors. Linkage disequilibrium might explain the correlated functional status among segregating V segments, but an unknown experimental factor could not be excluded. According to a later analysis, TCR association rates differed among HLA loci, with DRB1 alleles showing the most associated TCRs and HLA-C alleles showing the fewest. A cluster of highly shared sequence variants was judged likely to represent a technical artifact of the sequencing pipeline. The classifier was reported to diagnose cytomegalovirus status with high specificity and sensitivity in both the original cohort and the validation cohort. In a later analysis, several top co-occurrence clusters were reported to appear linked to parvovirus B19, influenza, CMV and Epstein-Barr virus. A further reported finding was that TCR beta sequences accurately predicted the HLA-A and HLA-B alleles for most subjects in the first cohort. A total of fewer than 200 TCR beta chains were listed by the study as associated with cytomegalovirus. Some IMGT-functional V segments, including TRBV6-2 and TRBV6-3, could not be distinguished by the 87-base-pair reads and were therefore excluded. CMV serostatus was the only immune exposure information available for the cohort. Assigning TCR associations to individual alleles was difficult when HLA alleles, especially DR and DQ, strongly co-occurred. Compared with the approximately 670-donor mean, donors in an Asian-associated ancestry cluster had fewer N-insertions in productive TCRs, according to a later genetic analysis. A later analysis found that most CMV-associated TCR beta chains appeared HLA-restricted, with HLA associations seemingly driven largely by CMV exposure. V-gene and J-gene trimming of TCR beta chains was associated with a missense DCLRE1C variant in a later genetic analysis, and the association was replicated in an independent cohort.

The chain uses TRBV7-3 and TRBJ1-2, and 8 bases in between align with TRBD1. Sample: PBMCs. This clonotype was obtained from a man younger than 45 in good health and CMV-seronegative. The CDR3 loop reads CASSSGSQGAGGYTF. The DNA sequence is TGTGCCAGCAGCTCCGGAAGTCAGGGGGCTGGTGGCTACACCTTC.